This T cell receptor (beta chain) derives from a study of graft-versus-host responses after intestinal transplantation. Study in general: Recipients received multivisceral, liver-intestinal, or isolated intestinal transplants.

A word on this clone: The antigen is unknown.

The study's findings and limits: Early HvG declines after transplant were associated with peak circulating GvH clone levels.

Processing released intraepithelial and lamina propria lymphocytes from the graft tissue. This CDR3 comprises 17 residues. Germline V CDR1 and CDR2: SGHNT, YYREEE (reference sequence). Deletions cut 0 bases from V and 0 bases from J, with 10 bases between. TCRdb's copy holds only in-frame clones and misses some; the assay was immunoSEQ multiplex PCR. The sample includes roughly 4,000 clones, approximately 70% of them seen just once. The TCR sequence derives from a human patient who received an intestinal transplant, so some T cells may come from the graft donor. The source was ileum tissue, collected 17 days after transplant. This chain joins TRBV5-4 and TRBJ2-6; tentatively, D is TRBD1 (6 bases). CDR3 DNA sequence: TGTGCCAGCAGCTTGGGTCGGACAGCCTCTGGGGCCAACGTCCTGACTTTC. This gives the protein CASSLGRTASGANVLTF.